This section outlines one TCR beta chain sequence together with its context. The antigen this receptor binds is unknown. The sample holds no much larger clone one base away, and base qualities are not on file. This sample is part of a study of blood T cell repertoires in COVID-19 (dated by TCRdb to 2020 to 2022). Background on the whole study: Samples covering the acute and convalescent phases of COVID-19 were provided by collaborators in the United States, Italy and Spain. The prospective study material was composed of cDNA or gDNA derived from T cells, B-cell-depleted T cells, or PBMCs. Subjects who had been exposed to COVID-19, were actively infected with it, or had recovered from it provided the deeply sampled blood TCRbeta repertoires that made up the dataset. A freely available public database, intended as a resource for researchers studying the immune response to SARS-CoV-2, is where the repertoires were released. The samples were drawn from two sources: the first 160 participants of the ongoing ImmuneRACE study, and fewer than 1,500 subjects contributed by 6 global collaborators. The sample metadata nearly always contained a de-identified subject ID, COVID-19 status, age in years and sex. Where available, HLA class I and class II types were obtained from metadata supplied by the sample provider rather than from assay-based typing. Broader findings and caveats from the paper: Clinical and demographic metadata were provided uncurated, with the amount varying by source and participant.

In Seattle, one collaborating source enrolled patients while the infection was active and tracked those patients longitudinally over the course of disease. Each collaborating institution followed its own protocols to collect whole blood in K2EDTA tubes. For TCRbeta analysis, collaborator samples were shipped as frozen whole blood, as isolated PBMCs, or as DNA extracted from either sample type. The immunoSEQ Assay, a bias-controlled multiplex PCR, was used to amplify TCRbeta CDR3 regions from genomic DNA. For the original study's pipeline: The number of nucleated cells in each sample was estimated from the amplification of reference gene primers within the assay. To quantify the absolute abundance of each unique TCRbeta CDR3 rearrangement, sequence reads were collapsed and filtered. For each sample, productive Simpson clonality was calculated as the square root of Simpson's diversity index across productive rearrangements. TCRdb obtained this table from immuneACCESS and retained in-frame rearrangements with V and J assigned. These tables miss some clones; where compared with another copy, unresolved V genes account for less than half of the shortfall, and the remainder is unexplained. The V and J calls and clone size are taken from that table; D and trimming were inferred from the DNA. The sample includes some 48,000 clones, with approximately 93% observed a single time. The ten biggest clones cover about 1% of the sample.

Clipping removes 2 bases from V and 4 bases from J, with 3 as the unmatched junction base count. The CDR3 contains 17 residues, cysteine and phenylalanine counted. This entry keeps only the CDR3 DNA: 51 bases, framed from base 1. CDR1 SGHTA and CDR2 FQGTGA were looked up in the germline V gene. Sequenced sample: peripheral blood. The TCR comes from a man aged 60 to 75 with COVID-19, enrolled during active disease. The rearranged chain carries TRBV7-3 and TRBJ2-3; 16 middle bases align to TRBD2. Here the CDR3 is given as CASSLEGLAGGPDTQYF. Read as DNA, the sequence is TGTGCCAGCAGCTTAGAGGGACTAGCGGGGGGGCCAGATACGCAGTATTTT.